The 23 T cell receptor beta chains below all came from one sample that was sequenced in a study of shared clonotypes between healthy human individuals. Only in-frame clones appear in the TCRdb table, and some are missing; sequencing was by immunoSEQ multiplex PCR. Counted here are more than 2 million clones, approximately 94% occurring once; the ten biggest clones make up about 1.1%. Cells designated naive CD8 were CD45RO-negative and were positively selected for CCR7, with terminally differentiated effector memory CD45RA+ cells excluded. Material for sequencing was naive CD8+ T cells sorted from blood. Every receptor here comes from a man aged 18-30 years in good health.

The genes are TRBV30 and TRBJ2-5; 8 positions match TRBD2. The CDR3 runs 14 residues. Germline values: CDR1 GTSNPN, CDR2 SVGIG (reference sequence). Germline trimming cut 2 bases from V and 3 bases from J; bases unmatched to any gene: 5. Written as DNA, the CDR3 is TGTGCCTGGAGTAGTGGAGCGGGAGAAGAGACCCAGTACTTC. Translated: CAWSSGAGEETQYF.

This chain connects TRBV28 to TRBJ1-3; no clear D gene. CDR1 is MDHEN and CDR2 is SYDVKM in the germline V gene. The germline V and J ends were trimmed by 6 bases and 4 bases, with 22 bases remaining between them. The CDR3 is made up of 17 amino acids. The CDR3 loop reads CASSPLPESVWGNTIYF. CDR3 nucleotides: TGTGCCAGCAGCCCATTACCCGAGTCGGTATGGGGAAACACCATATATTTT.

The gene calls are TRBV19 and TRBJ2-1, with 10 bases that match TRBD2. With V trimmed by 2 bases and J by 5 bases, 3 bases remained unmatched. The CDR3 totals 15 residues. Germline V lookup: CDR1 LNHDA, CDR2 SQIVND (reference sequence). CDR3 bases: TGTGCCAGTAGTATAATTCTAGCGGGAGACAATGAGCAGTTCTTC. Its protein product is CASSIILAGDNEQFF.

The CDR3, as DNA: TGTGCCAGCAGCTTGTATATTGAGCAGACCCAGTACTTC. Its translation: CASSLYIEQTQYF. The chain employs TRBV5-4 and TRBJ2-5, with D unclear. This CDR3 comprises 13 residues. Per germline, CDR1 SGHNT and CDR2 YYREEE (reference sequence). With 1 base removed from V and 6 bases from J, the gap between germline ends came to 10 bases.

The rearrangement joins TRBV6-1 to TRBJ2-7; TRBD1 might be the D (5 bases). The CDR3 has 14 residues. The V end lost 0 bases, the J end lost 3 bases, and 9 bases lay between the germline ends. Germline CDR1 MNHNS, CDR2 SASEGT. The CDR3 coding sequence is TGTGCCAGCAGTGAAGCGCAGGGCGGCTACGAGCAGTACTTC. Its protein is CASSEAQGGYEQYF.

The chain recombines TRBV9 with TRBJ2-7; TRBD1 agrees at 9 bases. The V and J ends lost 0 bases and 4 bases, in that order; junction bases with no gene match: 8. CDR1 SGDLS and CDR2 YYNGEE come from the germline V gene. The CDR3 sequence is 16 residues long. The DNA of the CDR3 is TGTGCCAGCAGCGTAGCTGAGGGGACAGGGAAGTACGAGCAGTACTTC. Protein product: CASSVAEGTGKYEQYF.

The CDR3 DNA is TGCGCCAGCAGCCAAGATCGGATGGCGGTTTTCGCGAACACCGGGGAGCTGTTTTTT. Translating it yields CASSQDRMAVFANTGELFF. The chain uses TRBV4-3 and TRBJ2-2; D not resolved. V lost 0 bases and J 0 bases, leaving 17 bases between the germline ends. The CDR3 runs 19 residues. Germline lookup yields CDR1 LGHNA and CDR2 YSLEER.

The V gene is TRBV7-9, the J gene TRBJ2-5; 10 positions agree with TRBD1. In germline, CDR1 is SEHNR, CDR2 FQNEAQ (reference sequence). The CDR3 has 15 amino acids. V lost 2 bases, J lost 5 bases, and 5 bases stayed unmatched. CDR3 loop: CASSLFDRGRETQYF. In DNA form, the CDR3 reads TGTGCCAGCAGCTTATTCGACAGGGGGCGTGAGACCCAGTACTTC.

The rearrangement links TRBV19 to TRBJ2-1, with D possibly matching TRBD1 (5 bases). The CDR3 is made up of 15 amino acids. In germline, CDR1 is LNHDA, CDR2 SQIVND (reference sequence). V was pared by 0 bases and J by 2 bases, with 8 bases between. The CDR3 DNA reads TGTGCCAGTAGTATAGATGACAGTACCTACAATGAGCAGTTCTTC. Its protein product is CASSIDDSTYNEQFF.

Here the CDR3 reads CASSLLAVEQYF. Here the CDR3 DNA reads TGTGCCAGCAGCTTATTAGCTGTCGAGCAGTACTTC. The V and J genes are TRBV7-2 and TRBJ2-7; unclear D gene. The ends were cut back, 2 bases at V and 6 bases at J, with 8 bases in the middle. Germline CDR1 and CDR2: SGHTA and FQGNSA. The CDR3 sequence is 12 residues long.

The chain is built from TRBV28 and TRBJ2-3, with 7 bases aligning to TRBD2. The CDR3 is 14 amino acids. Germline trimming cut 7 bases from V and 1 base from J; bases unmatched to any gene: 5. The germline V gene has CDR1 MDHEN and CDR2 SYDVKM. CDR3 loop: CASNPRGGTDTQYF. The CDR3 DNA reads TGTGCCAGCAATCCTCGGGGGGGCACAGATACGCAGTATTTT.

V gene TRBV4-1 combines with J gene TRBJ2-1; TRBD2 aligns across 10 bases. This CDR3 is built from 14 residues. Trimming at V came to 8 bases and at J to 8 bases, leaving 9 bases not matched to a gene. From germline, CDR1 is MGHRA and CDR2 YSYEKL. DNA of the CDR3: TGCGCCAGCTCACAGCGGGGGGGCTTCCATGAGCAGTTCTTC. It specifies CASSQRGGFHEQFF.

On this clone itself: The identical CDR3 is also encoded by other nucleotide sequences in the sample. V gene TRBV9 combines with J gene TRBJ2-2; D gene uncertain. Germline CDR1 reads SGDLS; CDR2 reads YYNGEE. The CDR3 is 12 amino acids. V shed 1 base and J shed 6 bases, with 4 bases lying between them. DNA of the CDR3: TGTGCCAGCAGCGTACAAGCCGGGGAGCTGTTTTTT. Amino acid sequence: CASSVQAGELFF.

Concerning this clone: Different DNA sequences within this sample yield the same CDR3. The CDR3 DNA is TGTGCCAGCAGTTGGGGGGGCAATGAGCAGTTCTTC. It translates to CASSWGGNEQFF. The rearrangement links TRBV27 to TRBJ2-1, with 7 bases fitting TRBD2. This CDR3 has 12 amino acids. Germline lookup yields CDR1 MNHEY and CDR2 SMNVEV (reference sequence). Trimming at V came to 4 bases and at J to 6 bases, leaving 0 bases not matched to a gene.

The V call is TRBV27, the J call TRBJ1-2; the D is unclear. Germline V gene lookup returns CDR1 MNHEY and CDR2 SMNVEV (reference sequence). This CDR3 has 13 amino acids. V lost 4 bases and J lost 5, with 11 bases in between. For the CDR3, the DNA is TGTGCCAGCAGTTCCTGGGGTCCTTATGGCTACACCTTC. Translation: CASSSWGPYGYTF.

The chain uses TRBV5-1 and TRBJ1-2, with D perhaps TRBD1 (5 bases). Trimming left V 0 bases short and J 6 bases short, with 12 bases between. Germline CDR1 reads SGHRS; CDR2 reads YFSETQ. The CDR3 extends over 14 amino acids. CDR3 protein: CASSLVVGEDGYTF. The CDR3 DNA reads as TGCGCCAGCAGCTTGGTAGTGGGGGAAGATGGCTACACCTTC.

This chain connects TRBV28 to TRBJ2-5, with D possibly TRBD2 on 6 matching bases. The germline V gene encodes CDR1 MDHEN and CDR2 SYDVKM. The CDR3 extends over 19 amino acids. V lost 5 bases and J lost 0, with 25 bases in between. CDR3 nucleotide sequence: TGTGCCAGCAGTCTTTTTGGGCGGGACGGGGAAGGGAACCAAGAGACCCAGTACTTC. Residues: CASSLFGRDGEGNQETQYF.

The V and J genes are TRBV6-6 and TRBJ1-5; D uncertain. Germline-derived CDR1 and CDR2 are MNHNY and SVGAGI (reference sequence). The germline V and J ends were trimmed by 2 bases and 4 bases, with 12 bases remaining between them. This CDR3 is built from 15 residues. The CDR3 DNA is TGTGCCAGCAGTTACGTAGTGGACGGGAATCAGCCCCAGCATTTT. As protein: CASSYVVDGNQPQHF.

This sequence joins TRBV19 and TRBJ2-7; D is unresolved. This CDR3 contains 13 residues. Germline CDR1 reads LNHDA; CDR2 reads SQIVND (reference sequence). The germline V and J ends were trimmed by 4 bases and 0 bases, with 7 bases remaining between them. CDR3 sequence (DNA): TGTGCCAGTAGTAACCTCCTCTCCTACGAGCAGTACTTC. It codes for CASSNLLSYEQYF.

This chain joins TRBV7-6 and TRBJ2-7; TRBD2 matches 14 bases. CDR3 length equals 19 residues. CDR1 SGHVS and CDR2 FNYEAQ come from the germline V gene. V was pared by 4 bases and J by 0 bases, with 11 bases of the junction left unmatched. The CDR3 sequence: CASSSGPGLAGATSYEQYF. Here the CDR3 DNA reads TGTGCCAGCAGCTCCGGCCCGGGACTAGCGGGAGCGACCTCCTACGAGCAGTACTTC.

To note about this clone: Other DNA variants within this sample encode the same CDR3. The V gene is TRBV27, the J gene TRBJ2-7; D remains unclear. The germline V and J ends were trimmed by 2 bases and 4 bases, with 9 bases remaining between them. Germline CDR1 MNHEY, CDR2 SMNVEV (reference sequence). CDR3 length equals 13 residues. The CDR3 here is CASSLTGFYEQYF. The CDR3 nucleotides are TGTGCCAGCAGTTTAACCGGCTTTTACGAGCAGTACTTC.

Notes on this clone: The same CDR3 can be traced to other DNA sequences in this sample. This rearrangement joins TRBV5-6 to TRBJ1-5, with D unclear. Germline V gene lookup returns CDR1 SGHDT and CDR2 YYEEEE. This CDR3 is built from 13 residues. V was shortened by 0 bases and J by 9 bases, with 10 bases between the two germline ends. The CDR3 nucleotides read TGTGCCAGCAGCTTGGGAGGTGTGGGGCCCCAGCATTTT. This codes for CASSLGGVGPQHF.

The J gene is TRBJ1-1, the V gene TRBV27; TRBD1 matches 8 bases. CDR1 is MNHEY, CDR2 SMNVEV, per germline (reference sequence). This CDR3 spans 14 amino acids. J lost 8 bases, V lost 10 bases, and 15 bases had no gene match. CDR3 sequence (DNA): TGTGCCACCCTGGCCAACGGACAGGGTGAGGAAGCTTTCTTT. This translates into CATLANGQGEEAFF.